The 2 T cell receptor beta chains reported below all come from one sample, sequenced in a study of early T cells in non-severe SARS-CoV-2 infection. MiXCR was run by TCRdb on the 5' RACE reads, yielding one entry per CDR3 protein. This repertoire shows roughly 53,000 distinct CDR3 sequences, roughly an eighth found once; its top ten account for about 2.5%. This specimen consisted of whole blood, obtained at baseline. These receptors were collected from an adult who was a healthcare worker with PCR-confirmed SARS-CoV-2 infection or an uninfected control (not recorded which).

The table lists this clonotype with many counts. V usage is TRBV10-3 and J usage is TRBJ2-7; D tentatively reads TRBD1 or TRBD2 (5 bases each). Germline V gives CDR1 ENHRY, CDR2 SYGVKD. The CDR3 sequence is 13 residues long. V was shortened by 4 bases and J by 5 bases, with 12 bases between the two germline ends. The CDR3 protein is CAISAPTGHEQYF. The CDR3 DNA follows: TGTGCCATCAGTGCCCCAACGGGGCACGAGCAGTACTTC.

This clonotype was seen many times. The gene calls are TRBV2 and TRBJ1-5; TRBD1 matches at 10 bases. This CDR3 comprises 16 residues. Looked up from germline, CDR1 is SNHLY and CDR2 is FYNNEI. The V segment lost 4 bases and the J segment 2 bases; nucleotides outside the gene matches: 5. In nucleotides, the CDR3 is TGTGCCAGCAGTGGTACCGGGACAGGGGGCAATCAGCCCCAGCATTTT. Residues: CASSGTGTGGNQPQHF.